Sequencing of this T cell receptor beta chain was carried out in a study of blood T cell repertoires in COVID-19. The wider study: The origin of the acute and convalescent COVID-19 samples was the United States, Italy and Spain. Sample material is recorded as cDNA or gDNA derived from T cells, B-cell-depleted T cells, or PBMCs.

The CDR3 is 14 residues long. Trimming at V came to 6 bases and at J to 4 bases, leaving 4 bases not matched to a gene. Germline assignment: CDR1 MNHEY and CDR2 SMNVEV (reference sequence). Study processing details: By means of reference gene primer amplification, nucleated cell counts were estimated. TCRdb's copy holds only in-frame clones and misses some; the assay was immunoSEQ multiplex PCR. V and J calls and clone size are given by that table; D and trimming were obtained from the DNA. The sample has about 240,000 clones; just under 85% are singletons. The sequenced sample was peripheral blood. The chain has TRBV27 and TRBJ1-1; 11 bases align to TRBD1. This TCR was sampled from a man aged 50 or older with acute or convalescent COVID-19. The CDR3 nucleotides read TGTGCCAGCAGCCGGGACAGGGGGATCACTGAAGCTTTCTTT. Its translation is CASSRDRGITEAFF.